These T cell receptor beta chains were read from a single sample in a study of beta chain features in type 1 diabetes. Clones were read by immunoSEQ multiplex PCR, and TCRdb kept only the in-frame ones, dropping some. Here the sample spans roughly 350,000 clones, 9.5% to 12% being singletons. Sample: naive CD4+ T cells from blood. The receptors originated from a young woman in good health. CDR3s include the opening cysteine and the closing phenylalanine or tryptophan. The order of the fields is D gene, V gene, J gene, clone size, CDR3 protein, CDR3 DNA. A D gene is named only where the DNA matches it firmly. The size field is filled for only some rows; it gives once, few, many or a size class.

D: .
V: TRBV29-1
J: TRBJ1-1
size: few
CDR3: CSPTSTDTEAFF
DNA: TGCAGCCCGACTTCGACGGACACTGAAGCTTTCTTT

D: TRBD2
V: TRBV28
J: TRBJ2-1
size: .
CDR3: CASTPGLAGEDEQFF
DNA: TGTGCCAGCACCCCTGGACTAGCGGGAGAAGATGAGCAGTTCTTC

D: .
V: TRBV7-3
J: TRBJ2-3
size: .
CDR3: CASSLLWGLDTQYF
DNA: TGTGCCAGCAGCCTCCTGTGGGGGCTGGATACGCAGTATTTT

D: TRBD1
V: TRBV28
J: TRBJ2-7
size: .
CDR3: CASSLAGQGSYEQYF
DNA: TGTGCCAGCAGTCTCGCTGGACAGGGTTCCTACGAGCAGTACTTC

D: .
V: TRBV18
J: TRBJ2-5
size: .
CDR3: CASSPQGVQETQYF
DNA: TGTGCCAGCTCACCACAGGGGGTCCAAGAGACCCAGTACTTC

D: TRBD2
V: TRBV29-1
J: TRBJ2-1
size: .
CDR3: CSVVSGRDNEQFF
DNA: TGCAGCGTTGTTAGCGGGAGAGACAATGAGCAGTTCTTC

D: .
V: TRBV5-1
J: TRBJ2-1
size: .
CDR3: CASSVGGENEQFF
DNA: TGCGCCAGCAGCGTGGGCGGGGAGAATGAGCAGTTCTTC

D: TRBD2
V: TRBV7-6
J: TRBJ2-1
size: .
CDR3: CASSNGRAPEQFF
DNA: TGTGCCAGCAGCAACGGGAGGGCCCCTGAGCAGTTCTTC

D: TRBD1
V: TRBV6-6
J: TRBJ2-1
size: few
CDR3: CATLDRGYNEQFF
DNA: TGTGCCACCCTGGACAGGGGATACAATGAGCAGTTCTTC

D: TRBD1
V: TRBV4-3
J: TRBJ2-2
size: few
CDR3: CASSQGWTDRVITGELFF
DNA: TGCGCCAGCAGCCAAGGCTGGACCGACAGGGTTATCACCGGGGAGCTGTTTTTT

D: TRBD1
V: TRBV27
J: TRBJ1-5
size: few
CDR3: CASSLSGQSYQPQHF
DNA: TGTGCCAGCAGTTTATCGGGACAGAGTTATCAGCCCCAGCATTTT

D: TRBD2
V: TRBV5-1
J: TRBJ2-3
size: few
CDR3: CASSRLAGGPSDTQYF
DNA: TGCGCCAGCAGCAGACTAGCGGGAGGGCCTTCAGATACGCAGTATTTT

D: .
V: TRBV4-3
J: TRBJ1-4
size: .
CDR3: CASSQDMGEKLFF
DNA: TGCGCCAGCAGCCAAGACATGGGCGAAAAACTGTTTTTT

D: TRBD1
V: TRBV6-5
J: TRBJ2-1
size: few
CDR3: CASSPDRGRRNEQFF
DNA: TGTGCCAGCAGCCCGGACAGGGGGCGTCGGAATGAGCAGTTCTTC

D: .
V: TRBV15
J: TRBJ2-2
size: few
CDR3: CATRDYQGAGELFF
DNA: TGTGCCACCAGGGACTACCAGGGGGCCGGGGAGCTGTTTTTT

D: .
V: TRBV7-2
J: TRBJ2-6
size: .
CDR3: CASSQSLSGANVLTF
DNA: TGTGCCAGCAGCCAAAGCCTGTCTGGGGCCAACGTCCTGACTTTC

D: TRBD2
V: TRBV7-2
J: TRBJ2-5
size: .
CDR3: CASSLSGLAGVKETQYF
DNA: TGTGCCAGCAGCCTATCGGGACTAGCGGGAGTTAAAGAGACCCAGTACTTC

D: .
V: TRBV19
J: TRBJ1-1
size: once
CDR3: CASPPARDREAFF
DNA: TGTGCCAGTCCCCCCGCAAGAGATCGTGAAGCTTTCTTT

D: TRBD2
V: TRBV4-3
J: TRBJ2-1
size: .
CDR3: CASSYLAAMYNEQFF
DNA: TGCGCCAGCAGCTATCTAGCGGCAATGTACAATGAGCAGTTCTTC

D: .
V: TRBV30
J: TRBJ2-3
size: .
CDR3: CALLIPSTDTQYF
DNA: TGTGCCTTACTCATCCCCAGCACAGATACGCAGTATTTT

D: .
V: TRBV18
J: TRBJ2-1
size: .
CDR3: CASSPPSESYNEQFF
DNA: TGTGCCAGCTCACCACCGTCGGAGTCCTACAATGAGCAGTTCTTC

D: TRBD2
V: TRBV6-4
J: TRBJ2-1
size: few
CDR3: CASSDSASGSPNEQFF
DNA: TGTGCCAGCAGTGACTCGGCTAGCGGGAGCCCTAATGAGCAGTTCTTC

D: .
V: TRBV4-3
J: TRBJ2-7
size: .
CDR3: CASSQEEGGNIYEQYF
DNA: TGCGCCAGCAGCCAAGAAGAGGGGGGGAACATCTACGAGCAGTACTTC

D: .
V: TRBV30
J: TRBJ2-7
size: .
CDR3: CAWSVILYEQYF
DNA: TGTGCCTGGAGTGTAATACTTTACGAGCAGTACTTC

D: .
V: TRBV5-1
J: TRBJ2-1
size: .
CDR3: CASSLFRADYNEQFF
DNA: TGCGCCAGCAGCTTGTTCAGGGCAGATTACAATGAGCAGTTCTTC

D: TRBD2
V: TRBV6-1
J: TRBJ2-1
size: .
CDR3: CASSVTSGSYNEQFF
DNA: TGTGCCAGCAGTGTTACTAGCGGGAGCTACAATGAGCAGTTCTTC

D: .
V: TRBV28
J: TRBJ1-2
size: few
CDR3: CASSPQGPYGYTF
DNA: TGTGCCAGCAGCCCTCAGGGGCCCTATGGCTACACCTTC

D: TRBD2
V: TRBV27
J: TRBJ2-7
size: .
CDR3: CASSRKTSGSTHEQYF
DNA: TGTGCCAGCAGCAGGAAGACTAGCGGGAGTACCCACGAGCAGTACTTC

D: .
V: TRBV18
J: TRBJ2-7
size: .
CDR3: CASSPRDMEQYF
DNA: TGTGCCAGCTCGCCACGGGACATGGAGCAGTACTTC

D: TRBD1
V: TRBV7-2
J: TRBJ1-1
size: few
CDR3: CASSLTGGLETEAFF
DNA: TGTGCCAGCAGTTTGACAGGGGGCTTGGAAACTGAAGCTTTCTTT

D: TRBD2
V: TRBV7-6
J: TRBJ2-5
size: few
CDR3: CASSLSRLAGVETQYF
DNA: TGTGCCAGCAGCTTATCTAGACTAGCGGGAGTAGAGACCCAGTACTTC

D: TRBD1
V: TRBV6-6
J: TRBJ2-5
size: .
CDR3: CASSYVGGRQETQYF
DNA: TGTGCCAGCAGTTATGTAGGGGGCAGGCAAGAGACCCAGTACTTC

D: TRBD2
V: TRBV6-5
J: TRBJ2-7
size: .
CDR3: CASSYERDSYEQYF
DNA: TGTGCCAGCAGTTACGAGCGGGACTCCTACGAGCAGTACTTC

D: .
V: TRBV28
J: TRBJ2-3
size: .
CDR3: CASRGSWATDTQYF
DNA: TGTGCCAGCAGAGGGAGTTGGGCTACCGATACGCAGTATTTT

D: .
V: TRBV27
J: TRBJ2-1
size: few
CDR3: CASSRDYNEQFF
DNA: TGTGCCAGCAGTCGAGACTACAATGAGCAGTTCTTC

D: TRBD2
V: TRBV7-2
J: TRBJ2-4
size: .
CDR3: CASSTSGSKNIQYF
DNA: TGTGCCAGCAGCACCAGCGGGAGCAAAAACATTCAGTACTTC

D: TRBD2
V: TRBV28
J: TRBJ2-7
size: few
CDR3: CASSTGGPGGEQYF
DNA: TGTGCCAGCAGTACGGGAGGGCCGGGGGGCGAGCAGTACTTC

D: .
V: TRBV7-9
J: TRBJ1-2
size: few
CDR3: CASSLAAGDGYTF
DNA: TGTGCCAGCAGCTTAGCGGCTGGTGATGGCTACACCTTC

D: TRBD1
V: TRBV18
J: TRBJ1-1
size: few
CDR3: CASSPPGDRYTEAFF
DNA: TGTGCCAGCTCACCACCAGGGGACAGGTACACTGAAGCTTTCTTT

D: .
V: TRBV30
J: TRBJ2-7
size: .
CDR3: CAWSKSPPPPEQYF
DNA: TGTGCCTGGAGTAAGAGCCCCCCGCCCCCCGAGCAGTACTTC

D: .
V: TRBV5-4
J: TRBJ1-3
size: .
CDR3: CASSRTGTTGNTIYF
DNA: TGTGCCAGCAGCCGCACAGGGACTACTGGAAACACCATATATTTT

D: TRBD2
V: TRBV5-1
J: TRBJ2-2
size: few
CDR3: CASSAGLAGAGELFF
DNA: TGCGCCAGCAGCGCGGGACTAGCGGGAGCTGGGGAGCTGTTTTTT

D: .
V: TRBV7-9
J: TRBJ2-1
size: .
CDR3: CASSVQSSYNEQFF
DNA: TGTGCCAGCAGCGTACAGAGCTCCTACAATGAGCAGTTCTTC

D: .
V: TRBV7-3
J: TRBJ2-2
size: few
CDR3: CASNPAGGYTGELFF
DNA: TGTGCCAGCAACCCGGCCGGGGGATACACCGGGGAGCTGTTTTTT

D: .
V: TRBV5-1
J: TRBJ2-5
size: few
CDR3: CASSLDSGGGETQYF
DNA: TGCGCCAGCAGCTTGGACTCGGGGGGCGGGGAGACCCAGTACTTC

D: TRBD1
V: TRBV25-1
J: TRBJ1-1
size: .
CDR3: CASSELQGGTEAFF
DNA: TGTGCCAGCAGTGAACTACAGGGGGGGACTGAAGCTTTCTTT

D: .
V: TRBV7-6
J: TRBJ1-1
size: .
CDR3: CASSSGDILEAFF
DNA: TGTGCCAGCAGCTCCGGGGACATTTTAGAGGCTTTCTTT

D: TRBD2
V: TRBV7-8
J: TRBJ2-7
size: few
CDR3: CASSPKGRVAPYEQYF
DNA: TGTGCCAGCAGCCCCAAGGGGAGGGTAGCCCCTTACGAGCAGTACTTC

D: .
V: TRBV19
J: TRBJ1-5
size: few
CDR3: CASIQSGPSNQPQHF
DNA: TGTGCCAGTATCCAATCCGGTCCTAGCAATCAGCCCCAGCATTTT

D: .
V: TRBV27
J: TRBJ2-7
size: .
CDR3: CASSLRDTHFSKQYF
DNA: TGTGCCAGCAGTTTAAGGGACACTCATTTCTCGAAGCAGTACTTC

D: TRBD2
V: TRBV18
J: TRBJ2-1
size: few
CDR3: CASSPPSAGDHEQFF
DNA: TGTGCCAGCTCACCACCTTCAGCGGGAGACCATGAGCAGTTCTTC

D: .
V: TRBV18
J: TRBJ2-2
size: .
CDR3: CASSLAGTGELFF
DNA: TGTGCCAGCTCACTAGCAGGGACCGGGGAGCTGTTTTTT

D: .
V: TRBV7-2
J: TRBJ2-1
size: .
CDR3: CASSLGSSYNEQFF
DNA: TGTGCCAGCAGCTTAGGTAGCTCCTACAATGAGCAGTTCTTC

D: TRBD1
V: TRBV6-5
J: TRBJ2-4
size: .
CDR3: CASCLNRGTKNIQYF
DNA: TGTGCCAGCTGTTTAAACAGGGGGACCAAAAACATTCAGTACTTC

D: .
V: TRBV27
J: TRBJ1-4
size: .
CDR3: CASSLSRANEKLFF
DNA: TGTGCCAGCAGTTTATCCAGGGCTAATGAAAAACTGTTTTTT

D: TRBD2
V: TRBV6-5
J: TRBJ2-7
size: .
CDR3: CASSTGTSGTYEQYF
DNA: TGTGCCAGCAGTACCGGGACTAGCGGGACCTACGAGCAGTACTTC